A few counts support the clone carrying this T cell receptor beta chain. V lost 3 bases and J lost 6; bases outside the gene matches: 7. CDR1 is SGHTA, CDR2 FQGNSA, per germline. The CDR3 covers 16 residues. This sample was included in a study of blood T cell repertoires in COVID-19. On the study more broadly: The origin of the acute and convalescent COVID-19 samples was the United States, Italy and Spain.

The assay was immunoSEQ multiplex PCR, and TCRdb's table has in-frame clones only and misses some. Found here are about 670,000 clones, 80% to 90% of them singletons; the top ten hold 0.2% to 0.3%. Source material: peripheral blood. The clonotype comes from a woman under 30 with acute or convalescent COVID-19. The chain is built from TRBV7-2 and TRBJ1-6; TRBD1 matches at 8 bases. CDR3 sequence reads: CASSLSPTGGNSPLHF. The CDR3 nucleotides read TGTGCCAGCAGCTTGAGCCCTACAGGGGGTAATTCACCCCTCCACTTT.